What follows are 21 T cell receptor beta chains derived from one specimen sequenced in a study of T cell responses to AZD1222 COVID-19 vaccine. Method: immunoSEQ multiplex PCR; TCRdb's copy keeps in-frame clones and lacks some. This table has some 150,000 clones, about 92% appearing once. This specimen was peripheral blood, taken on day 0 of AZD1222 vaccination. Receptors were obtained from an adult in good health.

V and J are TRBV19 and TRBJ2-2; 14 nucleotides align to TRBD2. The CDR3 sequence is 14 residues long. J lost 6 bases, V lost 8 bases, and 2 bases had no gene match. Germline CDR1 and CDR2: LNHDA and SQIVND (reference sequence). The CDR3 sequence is CASRTSGRSGELFF. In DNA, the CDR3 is TGTGCCAGTCGGACTAGCGGGAGGTCCGGGGAGCTGTTTTTT.

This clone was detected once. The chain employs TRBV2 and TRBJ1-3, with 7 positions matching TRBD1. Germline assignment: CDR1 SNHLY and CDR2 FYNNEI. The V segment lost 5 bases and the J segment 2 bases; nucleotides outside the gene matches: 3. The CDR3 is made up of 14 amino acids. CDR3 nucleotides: TGTGCCAGCAGTCGACAGGGCGCTGGAAACACCATATATTTT. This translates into CASSRQGAGNTIYF.

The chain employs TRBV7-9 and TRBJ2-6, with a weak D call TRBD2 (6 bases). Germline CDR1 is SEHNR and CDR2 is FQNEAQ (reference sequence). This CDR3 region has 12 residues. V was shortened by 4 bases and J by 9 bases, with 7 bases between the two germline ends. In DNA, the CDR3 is TGTGCCAGCAGCTCGGGACTCAACGTCCTGACTTTC. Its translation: CASSSGLNVLTF.

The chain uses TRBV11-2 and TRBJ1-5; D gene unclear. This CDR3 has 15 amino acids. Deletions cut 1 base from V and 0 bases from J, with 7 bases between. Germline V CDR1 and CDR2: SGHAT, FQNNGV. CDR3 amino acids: CASSLAGSSNQPQHF. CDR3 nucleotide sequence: TGTGCCAGCAGCTTAGCTGGGTCTAGCAATCAGCCCCAGCATTTT.

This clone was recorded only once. CDR3 residues: CASSKGLGFNEKLFF. DNA of the CDR3: TGTGCCAGCAGCAAAGGGTTAGGGTTTAATGAAAAACTGTTTTTT. The chain uses TRBV21-1 and TRBJ1-4. TRBV21-1 is flagged as a pseudogene. The CDR3 has 15 residues.

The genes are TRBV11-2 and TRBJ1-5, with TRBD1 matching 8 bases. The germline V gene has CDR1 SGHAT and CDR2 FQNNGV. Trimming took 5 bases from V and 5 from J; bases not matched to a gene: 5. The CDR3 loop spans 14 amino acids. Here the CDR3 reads CASSPGQGDQPQHF. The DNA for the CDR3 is TGTGCCAGCAGCCCTGGACAGGGAGATCAGCCCCAGCATTTT.

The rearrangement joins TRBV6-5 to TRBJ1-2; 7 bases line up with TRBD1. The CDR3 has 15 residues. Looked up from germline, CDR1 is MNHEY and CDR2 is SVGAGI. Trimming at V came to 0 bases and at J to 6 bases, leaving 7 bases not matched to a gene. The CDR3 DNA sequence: TGTGCCAGCAGTTACTCGGGAGGGACAGTGGATGGCTACACCTTC. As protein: CASSYSGGTVDGYTF.

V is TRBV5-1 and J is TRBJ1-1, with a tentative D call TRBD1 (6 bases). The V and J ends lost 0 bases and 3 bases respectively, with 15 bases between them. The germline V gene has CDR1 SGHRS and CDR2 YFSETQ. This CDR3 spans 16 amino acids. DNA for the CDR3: TGCGCCAGCAGCTTGGGCCAGGGGATGGGAGACACTGAAGCTTTCTTT. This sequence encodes CASSLGQGMGDTEAFF.

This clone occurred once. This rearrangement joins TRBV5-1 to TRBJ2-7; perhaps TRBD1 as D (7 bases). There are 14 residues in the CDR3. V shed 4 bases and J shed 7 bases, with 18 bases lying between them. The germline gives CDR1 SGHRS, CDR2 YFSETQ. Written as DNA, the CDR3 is TGCGCCAGCAGCCCCCGGCAGGGGGGTGGAGAGCAGTACTTC. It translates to CASSPRQGGGEQYF.

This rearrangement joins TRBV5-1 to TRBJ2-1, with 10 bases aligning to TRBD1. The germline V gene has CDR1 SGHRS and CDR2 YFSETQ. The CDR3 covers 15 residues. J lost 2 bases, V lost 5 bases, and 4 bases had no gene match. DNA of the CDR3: TGCGCCAGCAGTCGTGGGACAGGGGCCTACAATGAGCAGTTCTTC. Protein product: CASSRGTGAYNEQFF.

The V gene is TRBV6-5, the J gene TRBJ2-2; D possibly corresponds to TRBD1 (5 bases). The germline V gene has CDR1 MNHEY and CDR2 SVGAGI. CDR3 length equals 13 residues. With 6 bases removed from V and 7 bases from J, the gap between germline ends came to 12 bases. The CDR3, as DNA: TGTGCCAGCAGCCTTAAGGGGTTCGGGGAGCTGTTTTTT. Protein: CASSLKGFGELFF.

CDR3 in DNA: TGTGCCAGTAGTACTAAGGGACAGGGAGAAAAACAGCCCCAGCATTTT. Translating it yields CASSTKGQGEKQPQHF. The rearrangement joins TRBV19 to TRBJ1-5, with 9 bases fitting TRBD1. CDR1 LNHDA and CDR2 SQIVND come from the germline V gene (reference sequence). The CDR3 is made up of 16 amino acids. V lost 4 bases and J lost 7; bases outside the gene matches: 11.

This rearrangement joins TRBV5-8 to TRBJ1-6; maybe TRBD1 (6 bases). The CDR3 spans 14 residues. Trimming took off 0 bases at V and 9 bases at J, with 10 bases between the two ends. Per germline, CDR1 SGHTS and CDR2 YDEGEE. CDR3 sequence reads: CASSLGQATSPLHF. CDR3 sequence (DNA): TGTGCCAGCAGCTTGGGACAGGCAACTTCACCCCTCCACTTT.

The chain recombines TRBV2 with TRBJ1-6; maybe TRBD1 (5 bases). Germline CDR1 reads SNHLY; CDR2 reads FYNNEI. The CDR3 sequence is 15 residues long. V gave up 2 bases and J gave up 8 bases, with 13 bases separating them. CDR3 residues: CASSESGPIYSPLHF. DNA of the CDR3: TGTGCCAGCAGTGAATCAGGGCCGATATATTCACCCCTCCACTTT. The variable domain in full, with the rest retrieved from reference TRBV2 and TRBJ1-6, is EPEVTQTPSHQVTQMGQEVILRCVPISNHLYFYWYRQILGQKVEFLVSFYNNEISEKSEIFDDQFSVERPDGSNFTLKIRSTKLEDSAMYFCASSESGPIYSPLHFGNGTRLTVT.

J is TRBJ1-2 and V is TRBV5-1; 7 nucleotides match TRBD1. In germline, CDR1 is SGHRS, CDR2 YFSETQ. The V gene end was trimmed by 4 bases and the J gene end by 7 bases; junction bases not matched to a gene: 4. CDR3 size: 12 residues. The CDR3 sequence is CASSEGAGGYTF. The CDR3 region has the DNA TGCGCCAGCAGCGAGGGGGCGGGTGGCTACACCTTC.

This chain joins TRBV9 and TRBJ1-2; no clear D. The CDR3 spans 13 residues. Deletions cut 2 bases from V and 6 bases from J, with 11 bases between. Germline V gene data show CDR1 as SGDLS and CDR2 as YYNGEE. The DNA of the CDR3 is TGTGCCAGCAGCGTTAGCGGAGCGAATGGCTACACCTTC. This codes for CASSVSGANGYTF.

CDR3 sequence (DNA): TGTGCCAGCAGCCAAGACCATGGCCCGAACACCGGGGAGCTGTTTTTT. Residues: CASSQDHGPNTGELFF. V is TRBV4-2 and J is TRBJ2-2; no definite D call. The CDR3 has 16 amino acids. Per the germline V gene, CDR1 is LGHNA and CDR2 is YNFKEQ. V lost 0 bases to trimming and J lost 0 bases, with 8 bases between them.

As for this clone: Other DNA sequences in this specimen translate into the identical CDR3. The CDR3 DNA is TGTGCCAGCAGCTTGGGGCAGGGGAATGGCTACACCTTC. Translation: CASSLGQGNGYTF. The chain joins TRBV7-3 to TRBJ1-2; a weak D match, TRBD1 (6 bases). Germline-derived CDR1 and CDR2 are SGHTA and FQGTGA. This CDR3 region has 13 residues. Trimming pared 3 bases from V and 6 bases from J, leaving 11 bases between.

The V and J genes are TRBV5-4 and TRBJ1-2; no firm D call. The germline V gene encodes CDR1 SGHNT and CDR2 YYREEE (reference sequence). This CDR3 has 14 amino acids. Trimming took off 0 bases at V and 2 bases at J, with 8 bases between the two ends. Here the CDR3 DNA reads TGTGCCAGCAGCTTGGCCGCGGACAACTATGGCTACACCTTC. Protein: CASSLAADNYGYTF.

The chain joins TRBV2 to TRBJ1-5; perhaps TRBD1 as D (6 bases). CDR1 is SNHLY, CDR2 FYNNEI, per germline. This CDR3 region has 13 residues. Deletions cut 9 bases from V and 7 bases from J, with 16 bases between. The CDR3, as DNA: TGTGCCAGAGGGAGGGGGAAAGGGCAGCCCCAGCATTTT. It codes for CARGRGKGQPQHF.

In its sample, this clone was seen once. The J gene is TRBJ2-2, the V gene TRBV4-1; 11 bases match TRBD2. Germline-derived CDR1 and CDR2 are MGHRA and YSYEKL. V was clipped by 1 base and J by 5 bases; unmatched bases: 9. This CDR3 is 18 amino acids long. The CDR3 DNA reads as TGCGCCAGCAGCCAAGGACTAGCGGGATCCTTCGGGACCGGGGAGCTGTTTTTT. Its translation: CASSQGLAGSFGTGELFF.